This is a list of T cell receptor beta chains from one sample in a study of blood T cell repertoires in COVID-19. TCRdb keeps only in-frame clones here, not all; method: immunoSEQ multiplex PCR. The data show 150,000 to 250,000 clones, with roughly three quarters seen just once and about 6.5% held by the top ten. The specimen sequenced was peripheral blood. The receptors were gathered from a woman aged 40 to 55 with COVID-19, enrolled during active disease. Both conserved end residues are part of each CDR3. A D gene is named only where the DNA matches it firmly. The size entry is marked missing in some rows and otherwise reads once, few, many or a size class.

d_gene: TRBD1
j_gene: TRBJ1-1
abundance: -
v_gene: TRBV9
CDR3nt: TGTGCCAGCAGCGTAGAAGGACAGGGCTATACTGAAGCTTTCTTT
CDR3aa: CASSVEGQGYTEAFF

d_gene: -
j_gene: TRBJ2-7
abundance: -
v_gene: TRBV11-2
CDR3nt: TGTGCCAGCAGTTGGCAGGGATTCGGGCAGTACTTC
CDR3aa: CASSWQGFGQYF

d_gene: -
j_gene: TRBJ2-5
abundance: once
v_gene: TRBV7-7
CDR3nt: TGTGCCAGCAGCTTAAGGTCGATAGCGGTGCTCGTCCCAGAGACCCAGTACTTC
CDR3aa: CASSLRSIAVLVPETQYF

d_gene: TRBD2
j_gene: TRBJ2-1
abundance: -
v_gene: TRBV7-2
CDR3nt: TGTGCCAGCAGCACACAGCGGGGGCACAGCTACAATGAGCAGTTCTTC
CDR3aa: CASSTQRGHSYNEQFF

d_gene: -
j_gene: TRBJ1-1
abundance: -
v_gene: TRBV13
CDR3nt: TGTGCCAGCAGCCCAAGGACAGTGAACACTGAAGCTTTCTTT
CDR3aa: CASSPRTVNTEAFF

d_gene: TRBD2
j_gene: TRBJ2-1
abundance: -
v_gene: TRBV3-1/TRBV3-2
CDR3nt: TGTGCCAGCAGTACCGGGACTAGGTACAATGAGCAGTTCTTC
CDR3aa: CASSTGTRYNEQFF

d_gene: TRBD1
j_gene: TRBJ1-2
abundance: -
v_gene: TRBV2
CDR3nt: TGTGCCAGCAGGGAAAGGACAGGGGGCGCGAGTTATGGCTACACCTTC
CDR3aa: CASRERTGGASYGYTF

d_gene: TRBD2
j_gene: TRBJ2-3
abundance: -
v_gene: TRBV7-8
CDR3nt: TGTGCCAGCAGCTTAATCGGGGGGTATGTTACGCAGTATTTT
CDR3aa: CASSLIGGYVTQYF

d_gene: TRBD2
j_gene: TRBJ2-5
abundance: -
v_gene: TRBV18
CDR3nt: TGTGCCAGCTCAGCAGCCCTAGCGGGGGGCCGGGAGACCCAGTACTTC
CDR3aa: CASSAALAGGRETQYF

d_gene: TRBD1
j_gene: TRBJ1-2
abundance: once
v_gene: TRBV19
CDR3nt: TGTGCCAGTACGGGACAGGGGGCTGGAGGCTACACCTTC
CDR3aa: CASTGQGAGGYTF

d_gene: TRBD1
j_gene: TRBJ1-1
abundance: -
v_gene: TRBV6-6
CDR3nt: TGTGCCAGCAGTTTATTAACAGGGGGGACTGAAGCTTTCTTT
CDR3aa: CASSLLTGGTEAFF

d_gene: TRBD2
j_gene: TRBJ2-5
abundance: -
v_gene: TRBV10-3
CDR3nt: TGTGCCATCCGCGGACTAGAAGAGACCCAGTACTTC
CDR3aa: CAIRGLEETQYF

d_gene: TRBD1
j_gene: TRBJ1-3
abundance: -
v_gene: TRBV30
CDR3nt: TGTGCCTGGAGTGTAGGGACAGGGAGAAACACCATATATTTT
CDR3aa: CAWSVGTGRNTIYF

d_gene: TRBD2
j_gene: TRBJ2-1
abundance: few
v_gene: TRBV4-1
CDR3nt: TGCGCCAGCAACCTCCCCGGGACTAGCGGGGGCGCCTTCTCCTACAATGAGCAGTTCTTC
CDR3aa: CASNLPGTSGGAFSYNEQFF

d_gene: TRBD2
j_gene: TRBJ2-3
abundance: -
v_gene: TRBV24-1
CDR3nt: TGTGCCACCAGCGGTAGCGGGAGGGCCGGCCCAGATACGCAGTATTTT
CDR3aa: CATSGSGRAGPDTQYF

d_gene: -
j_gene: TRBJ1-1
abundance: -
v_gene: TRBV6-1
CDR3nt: TGTGCCAGCAGTGACAGGGGACAAGAGGGAACTGAAGCTTTCTTT
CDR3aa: CASSDRGQEGTEAFF

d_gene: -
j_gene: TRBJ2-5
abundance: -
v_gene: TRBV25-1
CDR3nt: TGTGCCAGCAGTGAAGTATTCCAAGAGACCCAGTACTTC
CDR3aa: CASSEVFQETQYF

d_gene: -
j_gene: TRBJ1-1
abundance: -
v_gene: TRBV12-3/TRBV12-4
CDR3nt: TGTGCCAGCACCCACACAGGGAACACTGAAGCTTTCTTT
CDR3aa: CASTHTGNTEAFF

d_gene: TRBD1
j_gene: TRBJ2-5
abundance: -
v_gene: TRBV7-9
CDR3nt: TGTGCCAGCAGCTCTTTCGGGACAGATTTACAAGAGACCCAGTACTTC
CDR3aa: CASSSFGTDLQETQYF

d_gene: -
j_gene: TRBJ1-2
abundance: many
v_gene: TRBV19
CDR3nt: TGTGCCAGTAGTGCGAGCGGAGCTATGTATGGCTACACCTTC
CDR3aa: CASSASGAMYGYTF

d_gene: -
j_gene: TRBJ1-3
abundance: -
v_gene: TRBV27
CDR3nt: TGTGCCAGCAGTTTAAACGGCGGTTCCTCTGGAAACACCATATATTTT
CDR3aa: CASSLNGGSSGNTIYF

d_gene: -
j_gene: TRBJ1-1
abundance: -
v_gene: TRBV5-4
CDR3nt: TGTGCCAGCAGCTTGGACACAGGGCGGTACACTGAAGCTTTCTTT
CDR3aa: CASSLDTGRYTEAFF

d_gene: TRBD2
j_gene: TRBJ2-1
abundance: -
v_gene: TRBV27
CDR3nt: TGTGCCAGCAGGACCGGACTAGCGGGCGGCCATGAGCAGTTCTTC
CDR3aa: CASRTGLAGGHEQFF

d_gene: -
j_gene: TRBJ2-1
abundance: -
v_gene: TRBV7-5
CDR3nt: TGTGTCAGAAGCTTGCGGGGACCTCTCTACAATGAGCAGTTCTTC
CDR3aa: CVRSLRGPLYNEQFF